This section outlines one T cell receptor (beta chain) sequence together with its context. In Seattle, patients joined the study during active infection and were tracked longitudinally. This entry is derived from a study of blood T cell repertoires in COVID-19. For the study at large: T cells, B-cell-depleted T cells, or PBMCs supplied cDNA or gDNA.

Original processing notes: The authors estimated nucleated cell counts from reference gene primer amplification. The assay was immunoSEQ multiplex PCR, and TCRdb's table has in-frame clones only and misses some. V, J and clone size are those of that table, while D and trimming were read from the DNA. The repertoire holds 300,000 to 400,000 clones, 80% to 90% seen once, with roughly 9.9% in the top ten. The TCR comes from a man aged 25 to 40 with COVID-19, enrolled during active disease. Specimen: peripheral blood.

The CDR3 DNA sequence: TGTGCCAGCAGTTACACCTCCCAGTACGAGCAGTACTTC. This encodes CASSYTSQYEQYF. The chain employs TRBV6-2 or TRBV6-3 and TRBJ2-7; D is unclear. The CDR3 spans 13 residues. Trimming removed 2 bases from V and 4 bases from J, with 9 bases in between. Germline V gene lookup returns CDR1 MNHEY and CDR2 SVGEGT.